The 21 T cell receptor beta chains listed next were all sequenced from one sample in a study of technical replicates of blood from several donors. Repertoires were generated with immunoSEQ multiplex PCR, while TCRdb's copy carries only in-frame clones and drops some. This sample has about 66,000 clones, with roughly nine tenths found just once. The sample comprised T cells isolated from PBMCs. The source is a human donor in good health.

This sequence joins TRBV19 and TRBJ2-1; D is unresolved. CDR3 size: 14 residues. Germline CDR1 LNHDA, CDR2 SQIVND (reference sequence). V lost 1 base and J 0 bases, leaving 4 bases between the germline ends. CDR3 sequence: CASSIAGSYNEQFF. DNA of the CDR3: TGTGCCAGTAGTATAGCCGGCTCCTACAATGAGCAGTTCTTC.

With respect to this clone: An end of the junction differs from the germline gene, which may be a read error. The chain links TRBV19 to TRBJ1-1, with 7 bases aligning to TRBD1. Germline loops: CDR1 LNHDA, CDR2 SQIVND (reference sequence). CDR3 length: 13 amino acids. The CDR3 DNA follows: TGTGCCAGTAGCCTGACAGGGAACAATGAAGCTTTCTTT. Its translation: CASSLTGNNEAFF. Using reference TRBV19 and TRBJ1-1 for the parts outside the CDR3, the full variable domain is DGGITQSPKYLFRKEGQNVTLSCEQNLNHDAMYWYRQDPGQGLRLIYYSQIVNDFQKGDIAEGYSVSREKKESFPLTVTSAQKNPTAFYLCASSLTGNNEAFFGQGTRLTVV.

This chain links TRBV5-1 with TRBJ2-6; 9 positions agree with TRBD1. The germline CDR1 and CDR2 sequences are SGHRS and YFSETQ. Unmatched junction bases numbered 7, after V lost 1 base and J lost 2 bases. The CDR3 loop spans 18 amino acids. CDR3 sequence (DNA): TGCGCCAGCAGCTTGTTGACAGGGGGTTCAGCTGGGGCCAACGTCCTGACTTTC. Translating it yields CASSLLTGGSAGANVLTF.

The chain links TRBV9 to TRBJ1-2, with TRBD1 as a possible D gene (5 bases). In germline, CDR1 is SGDLS, CDR2 YYNGEE. The CDR3 covers 16 residues. Trimming cost V 2 bases and J 5 bases, with 19 bases left between them. The CDR3 spells CASSVGTAHIGYGYTF. CDR3 sequence (DNA): TGTGCCAGCAGCGTGGGGACTGCGCATATTGGGTATGGCTACACCTTC.

The genes are TRBV6-1 and TRBJ1-1; D is perhaps TRBD1 (5 bases). V was pared by 2 bases and J by 4 bases, with 11 bases between. The CDR3 extends over 14 amino acids. The V gene's germline CDR1 is MNHNS and CDR2 SASEGT. For the CDR3, the DNA is TGTGCCAGCAGTGAAAGCTGGGGCGGCACTGAAGCTTTCTTT. Translating gives CASSESWGGTEAFF.

This chain links TRBV11-3 with TRBJ2-1; 8 bases map to TRBD1. Unmatched junction bases numbered 12, after V lost 3 bases and J lost 8 bases. This CDR3 comprises 16 residues. Germline CDR1 is SGHNT and CDR2 is YENEEA. The CDR3 DNA reads as TGTGCCAGCAGCTTCGGACAGGGAAATATTATAGATGAGCAGTTCTTC. Amino acids: CASSFGQGNIIDEQFF. The full variable domain, rest sourced from reference TRBV11-3 and TRBJ2-1, is EAGVVQSPRYKIIEKKQPVAFWCNPISGHNTLYWYLQNLGQGPELLIRYENEEAVDDSQLPKDRFSAERLKGVDSTLKIQPAELGDSAVYLCASSFGQGNIIDEQFFGPGTRLTVL.

The sample holds a few counts of this clone. This chain joins TRBV11-2 and TRBJ1-1, with a possible D match to TRBD1 (5 bases). The CDR3 sequence is 14 residues long. The V end was cut by 4 bases, the J end by 3 bases, with 12 bases between. Per germline, CDR1 SGHAT and CDR2 FQNNGV. CDR3 region: CASSWSGTDTEAFF. In nucleotides, the CDR3 is TGTGCCAGCAGCTGGTCCGGGACTGACACTGAAGCTTTCTTT. Full variable domain (missing parts from reference TRBV11-2 and TRBJ1-1): EAGVAQSPRYKIIEKRQSVAFWCNPISGHATLYWYQQILGQGPKLLIQFQNNGVVDDSQLPKDRFSAERLKGVDSTLKIQPAKLEDSAVYLCASSWSGTDTEAFFGQGTRLTVV.

The chain combines TRBV19 with TRBJ2-7, with 8 bases aligning to TRBD1. The CDR3 covers 15 residues. Losses at the gene ends were 1 base for V and 2 bases for J; bases not matched to a gene: 4. Germline CDR1 reads LNHDA; CDR2 reads SQIVND (reference sequence). CDR3 DNA sequence: TGTGCCAGTAGTATAGGGACAGGGAGCACCTACGAGCAGTACTTC. Protein: CASSIGTGSTYEQYF.

Comments on this clone: This CDR3 is also generated by other DNA sequences in the sample. The gene calls are TRBV18 and TRBJ1-1, with 7 bases matching TRBD1. V lost 4 bases and J lost 1; bases outside the gene matches: 3. The CDR3 is 14 residues long. Per the germline V gene, CDR1 is KGHSH and CDR2 is LQKENI. The CDR3 nucleotides read TGTGCCAGCTCACTACAGGGGCAGAACACTGAAGCTTTCTTT. It yields the protein CASSLQGQNTEAFF.

CDR3 amino acids: CSVGTGDNQPQHF. The CDR3 nucleotides read TGCAGCGTTGGGACAGGAGACAATCAGCCCCAGCATTTT. The chain is built from TRBV29-1 and TRBJ1-5, with 7 bases identical to TRBD1. The CDR3 has 13 residues. Trimming cost V 4 bases and J 3 bases; bases outside gene matches: 3. Germline CDR1 reads SQVTM; CDR2 reads ANQGSEA.

This rearrangement joins TRBV6-4 to TRBJ2-2; D not resolved. The germline CDR1 and CDR2 sequences are MRHNA and SNTAGT. Between the trimmed V and J ends, which lost 5 bases and 4 bases, there was a span of 2 bases. CDR3 length equals 11 residues. The CDR3 DNA reads as TGTGCCAGCAGTCTCACCGGGGAGCTGTTTTTT. Protein product: CASSLTGELFF.

J is TRBJ2-7 and V is TRBV6-5; no reliable D call. From germline, CDR1 is MNHEY and CDR2 SVGAGI. Between the trimmed V and J ends, which lost 6 bases and 4 bases, there was a span of 16 bases. This CDR3 spans 14 amino acids. CDR3 nucleotides: TGTGCCAGCAGCAGACGGGTGGCCGGTTACGAGCAGTACTTC. This gives the protein CASSRRVAGYEQYF.

The V and J genes are TRBV27 and TRBJ1-1, with D hard to call. The V gene lost 7 bases and the J gene lost 4 bases, with 7 bases spanning the gap. The CDR3 has 11 amino acids. Looked up from germline, CDR1 is MNHEY and CDR2 is SMNVEV (reference sequence). The CDR3 nucleotides read TGTGCCAGCACTCTCGGCACTGAAGCTTTCTTT. It yields the protein CASTLGTEAFF.

The rearrangement joins TRBV29-1 to TRBJ2-1; tentative D call: TRBD2 (6 bases). Germline V lookup: CDR1 SQVTM, CDR2 ANQGSEA. The CDR3 is 13 residues long. V was clipped by 2 bases and J by 8 bases, with 13 bases between them. CDR3 nucleotides: TGCAGCGTTGAAAGCGGAGGGCTAGATGAGCAGTTCTTC. This codes for CSVESGGLDEQFF.

This clone showed up just once. J is TRBJ2-3 and V is TRBV7-8; TRBD1 might be the D (5 bases). Germline-derived CDR1 and CDR2 are SGHVS and FQNEAQ. The length of the CDR3 is 17 residues. V dropped 5 bases and J dropped 0 bases, with 18 bases sitting between them. Here the CDR3 DNA reads TGTGCCAGCAGCCCCGATGCAGGGTTCCTAAGCACAGATACGCAGTATTTT. Translation: CASSPDAGFLSTDTQYF.

The chain uses TRBV5-1 and TRBJ2-5; D is unclear. The germline V gene encodes CDR1 SGHRS and CDR2 YFSETQ. The CDR3 runs to 12 residues. The ends were cut back, 4 bases at V and 0 bases at J, with 4 bases in the middle. The CDR3 DNA reads as TGCGCCAGCAGCGTTAACCAAGAGACCCAGTACTTC. Amino acids: CASSVNQETQYF.

This clone showed up just once. The chain employs TRBV5-1 and TRBJ1-1, with 7 bases lining up with TRBD1. V lost 4 bases to trimming and J lost 1 base; unmatched junction nucleotides: 4. Germline V CDR1 and CDR2: SGHRS, YFSETQ. There are 14 residues in the CDR3. Written as DNA, the CDR3 is TGCGCCAGCAGCCAAGGGGACAGGAACACTGAAGCTTTCTTT. Protein: CASSQGDRNTEAFF. Supplemented by reference TRBV5-1 and TRBJ1-1, the full variable domain reads KAGVTQTPRYLIKTRGQQVTLSCSPISGHRSVSWYQQTPGQGLQFLFEYFSETQRNKGNFPGRFSGRQFSNSRSEMNVSTLELGDSALYLCASSQGDRNTEAFFGQGTRLTVV.

This rearrangement joins TRBV29-1 to TRBJ2-7; 8 nucleotides match TRBD1. CDR1 SQVTM and CDR2 ANQGSEA come from the germline V gene. V was clipped by 6 bases and J by 5 bases; unmatched bases: 12. The CDR3 spans 14 residues. CDR3 coding DNA: TGCAGCGTCACAGAGGGCAGGGGGCGCCACGAGCAGTACTTC. Translated: CSVTEGRGRHEQYF.

CDR3 region: CASSSLAGVEETQYF. The CDR3 DNA reads as TGTGCCAGCAGCTCCCTAGCGGGAGTTGAGGAGACCCAGTACTTC. The chain recombines TRBV5-5 with TRBJ2-5; TRBD2 agrees at 10 bases. The CDR3 runs to 15 residues. Germline V gene lookup returns CDR1 SGHKS and CDR2 YYEKEE (reference sequence). J gave up 5 bases and V 3 bases, and 7 bases lay outside the gene matches.

The CDR3 DNA is TGTGCCTGGAATTTTGCAGGGGCAACTAATGAAAAACTGTTTTTT. This sequence encodes CAWNFAGATNEKLFF. The chain recombines TRBV30 with TRBJ1-4; D may be TRBD1 (6 bases). There are 15 residues in the CDR3. Trimming pared 4 bases from V and 0 bases from J, leaving 12 bases between. Germline V gives CDR1 GTSNPN, CDR2 SVGIG (reference sequence).

This chain joins TRBV11-2 and TRBJ2-1, with 7 bases fitting TRBD2. The germline V gene has CDR1 SGHAT and CDR2 FQNNGV. The CDR3 totals 16 residues. J lost 0 bases, V lost 5 bases, and 7 bases had no gene match. CDR3 amino acids: CASSPSGRHSYNEQFF. The CDR3 DNA sequence: TGTGCCAGCAGCCCTAGCGGCAGACACTCCTACAATGAGCAGTTCTTC.